These 26 T cell receptor beta chains came from one sample sequenced in a study of CD8 T cells in ankylosing spondylitis. TCRdb reprocessed the 5' RACE reads via MiXCR and lists one record per CDR3 protein. The top ten clones hold roughly 15% of a sample with fewer than 400,000 distinct CDR3 sequences, less than 9.5% of them seen once. These receptors have no identified antigens. General observations from the study: A TCR beta motif of several highly homologous variants appeared characteristic of ankylosing spondylitis blood.

The sequenced sample consisted of blood, either unsorted or a sorted T cell fraction (not recorded which). The receptors were sampled from a male donor with ankylosing spondylitis.

V is TRBV2 and J is TRBJ2-1; D is possibly TRBD1 or TRBD2 (5 bases each). The CDR3 has 13 residues. Trimming stripped 0 bases from V and 9 bases from J, with 9 bases between. CDR1 and CDR2 (germline): SNHLY, FYNNEI. The DNA of the CDR3 is TGTGCCAGCAGTGAAGCCCGGGACCTTGAGCAGTTCTTC. Translation gives CASSEARDLEQFF.

This clonotype was observed a few times. The chain employs TRBV11-2 and TRBJ2-7; TRBD2 aligns across 13 bases. V shed 4 bases and J 2 bases; nucleotides not matched to a gene: 14. CDR3 length equals 19 residues. The germline CDR1 and CDR2 sequences are SGHAT and FQNNGV. The chain's CDR3 is CASSSARTSGSLGPYEQYF. CDR3 bases: TGTGCCAGCAGCTCCGCCCGGACTAGCGGGAGTCTAGGGCCCTACGAGCAGTACTTC.

The table lists this clonotype with a few counts. This chain joins TRBV20-1 and TRBJ1-6, with TRBD1 identical over 7 bases. V shed 2 bases, J shed 10 bases, and the junction held 8 bases outside the gene matches. This CDR3 contains 14 residues. Per the germline V gene, CDR1 is DFQATT and CDR2 is SNEGSKA (reference sequence). CDR3 nucleotide sequence: TGCAGTGCTAGAACAGGGGCTGTGCGGTCACCCCTCCACTTT. Protein: CSARTGAVRSPLHF.

The rearrangement uses TRBV29-1 and TRBJ2-2, with D perhaps TRBD2 (6 bases). This CDR3 is built from 12 residues. V was pared by 7 bases and J by 6 bases, with 12 bases between. The germline V gene has CDR1 SQVTM and CDR2 ANQGSEA. The CDR3 is CSAREDPGELFF. The CDR3 bases are TGCAGCGCAAGGGAGGACCCCGGGGAGCTGTTTTTT.

V usage is TRBV10-3 and J usage is TRBJ2-1; D perhaps matches TRBD2 (7 bases). V was shortened by 3 bases and J by 8 bases, with 11 bases between the two germline ends. This CDR3 contains 13 residues. Germline assignment: CDR1 ENHRY and CDR2 SYGVKD. CDR3 protein: CAISEREGDEQFF. The CDR3 DNA reads TGTGCCATCAGTGAAAGGGAGGGGGATGAGCAGTTCTTC.

The chain combines TRBV5-1 with TRBJ1-4; 7 bases fit TRBD1. There are 14 residues in the CDR3. From germline, CDR1 is SGHRS and CDR2 YFSETQ. The V segment lost 3 bases and the J segment 8 bases; nucleotides outside the gene matches: 7. The CDR3 DNA reads as TGCGCCAGCAGCTCACAGGGGCTGGGGGAAAAACTGTTTTTT. Translating it yields CASSSQGLGEKLFF.

The chain joins TRBV14 to TRBJ2-7; possibly TRBD2 for D (6 bases). The CDR3 runs 14 residues. V lost 1 base and J 5 bases, leaving 12 bases between the germline ends. Germline assignment: CDR1 SGHDN and CDR2 FVKESK. This chain's CDR3 is CASSQAGGDDEQYF. Written as DNA, the CDR3 is TGTGCCAGCAGCCAAGCTGGAGGGGACGACGAGCAGTACTTC.

This chain uses TRBV2 with TRBJ2-3; D unresolved. Germline V CDR1 and CDR2: SNHLY, FYNNEI. This CDR3 has 11 amino acids. Between the trimmed V and J ends, which lost 3 bases and 6 bases, there was a span of 4 bases. The CDR3 sequence: CASSDPDTQYF. DNA of the CDR3: TGTGCCAGCAGTGACCCGGATACGCAGTATTTT.

V usage is TRBV12-3 or TRBV12-4 and J usage is TRBJ2-2; 7 bases align to TRBD1. This CDR3 comprises 14 residues. Trimming removed 6 bases from V and 3 bases from J; junction bases left unmatched: 4. The CDR3 region has the DNA TGTGCCAGCAGGGTACAGGGGTACACCGGGGAGCTGTTTTTT. Protein product: CASRVQGYTGELFF.

This clonotype was counted a few times. The rearrangement joins TRBV12-3 or TRBV12-4 to TRBJ2-5, with 10 bases that match TRBD2. This CDR3 contains 16 residues. The V segment lost 4 bases and the J segment 4 bases; nucleotides outside the gene matches: 9. The CDR3 DNA sequence: TGTGCCAGCAGTTCGGGAAGCGGGAGGGCTGGAGAGACCCAGTACTTC. It translates to CASSSGSGRAGETQYF.

This clonotype came up many times. This chain links TRBV20-1 with TRBJ2-7, with 10 nucleotides matching TRBD1. The germline V gene has CDR1 DFQATT and CDR2 SNEGSKA (reference sequence). The CDR3 consists of 13 residues. J was trimmed by 8 bases and V by 6 bases; bases with no gene match: 10. CDR3 protein: CSAMTGGEVKQYF. CDR3 coding DNA: TGCAGTGCCATGACAGGGGGCGAGGTCAAGCAGTACTTC.

The table lists this clonotype with many counts. This chain joins TRBV12-3 or TRBV12-4 and TRBJ2-7, with D perhaps TRBD1 (5 bases). V was trimmed by 6 bases and J by 0 bases, leaving 12 bases between them. The CDR3 contains 14 residues. CDR3 protein: CASSPSGYSYEQYF. In nucleotides, the CDR3 is TGTGCCAGCAGCCCGTCAGGGTACTCCTACGAGCAGTACTTC.

The rearrangement uses TRBV2 and TRBJ2-2, with TRBD2 as a possible D gene (7 bases). The CDR3 is 15 amino acids. The germline V gene encodes CDR1 SNHLY and CDR2 FYNNEI. V was trimmed by 4 bases and J by 4 bases, leaving 13 bases between them. CDR3 sequence: CASSVRGALTGELFF. The CDR3 region has the DNA TGTGCCAGCAGTGTACGGGGGGCGCTCACCGGGGAGCTGTTTTTT.

This clonotype was recorded many times. J is TRBJ2-7 and V is TRBV20-1, with D perhaps TRBD2 (6 bases). With 1 base removed from V and 0 bases from J, the gap between germline ends came to 13 bases. This CDR3 spans 15 amino acids. CDR1 is DFQATT and CDR2 is SNEGSKA in the germline V gene (reference sequence). In nucleotides, the CDR3 is TGCAGTGCTAGAGGGGCATTGGACTACTCCTACGAGCAGTACTTC. Protein sequence: CSARGALDYSYEQYF.

In its sample, this clonotype was seen many times. The DNA for the CDR3 is TGTGCCAGCAGCTTGGGGGGGACCTACGAGCAGTACTTC. Protein product: CASSLGGTYEQYF. This chain connects TRBV27 to TRBJ2-7; 7 bases are a match to TRBD2. The CDR3 extends over 13 amino acids. With V trimmed by 6 bases and J by 2 bases, 4 bases remained unmatched. Germline V gene sequence: CDR1 MNHEY, CDR2 SMNVEV (reference sequence).

This clonotype was seen more than once but under ten times. The J gene is TRBJ1-1, the V gene TRBV7-8; 8 bases are a match to TRBD1. The CDR3 is 16 residues long. With 0 bases clipped from V and 2 bases from J, the junction kept 5 bases outside the gene matches. Germline V CDR1 and CDR2: SGHVS, FQNEAQ. The CDR3 loop is CASSLAAGGYNTEAFF. The CDR3 bases are TGTGCCAGCAGCTTAGCGGCAGGGGGCTACAACACTGAAGCTTTCTTT.

The V and J genes are TRBV11-1 and TRBJ2-6, with a tentative D call TRBD1 (5 bases). The CDR3 covers 18 residues. Germline CDR1 is SGHAT and CDR2 is FQDESV (reference sequence). Trimming pared 5 bases from V and 2 bases from J, leaving 19 bases between. The CDR3 spells CASSAPSSTVPGANVLTF. As DNA, the CDR3 is TGTGCCAGCAGCGCCCCCAGCTCGACAGTCCCTGGGGCCAACGTCCTGACTTTC.

In its sample, this clonotype was seen once. The chain uses TRBV20-1 and TRBJ1-5; D may be TRBD1 (5 bases). CDR3 length: 15 residues. CDR1 and CDR2 (germline): DFQATT, SNEGSKA (reference sequence). V lost 5 bases to trimming and J lost 0 bases, with 14 bases between them. CDR3 residues: CSAARESYSNQPQHF. The CDR3 DNA is TGCAGTGCTGCCAGGGAGAGTTATAGCAATCAGCCCCAGCATTTT.

In its sample, this clonotype was seen a few times. The chain recombines TRBV12-3 or TRBV12-4 with TRBJ2-6; 7 nucleotides line up with TRBD2. CDR3 size: 18 residues. The ends lost 5 bases at V and 0 bases at J; junction bases unmatched: 10. CDR3 region: CASSLEASGSSGANVLTF. The CDR3 nucleotides are TGTGCCAGCAGTCTGGAGGCTAGCGGTTCCTCTGGGGCCAACGTCCTGACTTTC.

A few counts support this clonotype. One junction end does not reproduce the germline sequence, and a read error may be involved. This chain connects TRBV5-1 to TRBJ2-4; D may be TRBD1 or TRBD2 (6 bases each). CDR1 and CDR2 from the germline V gene are SGHRS and YFSETQ. The CDR3 contains 15 residues. The CDR3: CASSLGGTSINIQCF. The CDR3 region has the DNA TGCGCCAGCAGCTTGGGCGGGACAAGTATAAACATTCAGTGCTTC.

This clonotype has at least ten counts. The CDR3 protein is CSARDPKTGGDGEKLFF. Here the CDR3 DNA reads TGCAGTGCTAGAGATCCTAAGACAGGGGGCGATGGGGAAAAACTGTTTTTT. The chain carries TRBV20-1 and TRBJ1-4; 10 bases match TRBD1. Trimming at V came to 0 bases and at J to 8 bases, leaving 12 bases not matched to a gene. The CDR3 length is 17 residues. CDR1 is DFQATT, CDR2 SNEGSKA, per germline (reference sequence).

This clonotype was recorded at least ten times. The rearrangement uses TRBV7-2 and TRBJ2-7; 8 positions agree with TRBD2. This CDR3 has 16 residues. Germline loops: CDR1 SGHTA, CDR2 FQGNSA. Losses at the gene ends were 3 bases for V and 3 bases for J; bases not matched to a gene: 10. The CDR3 protein is CASSFSPSGSVYEQYF. The CDR3 bases are TGTGCCAGCAGCTTCTCCCCCAGCGGGAGCGTCTACGAGCAGTACTTC. The whole variable domain, remainder taken from reference TRBV7-2 and TRBJ2-7, is GAGVSQSPSNKVTEKGKDVELRCDPISGHTALYWYRQSLGQGLEFLIYFQGNSAPDKSGLPSDRFSAERTGGSVSTLTIQRTQQEDSAVYLCASSFSPSGSVYEQYFGPGTRLTVT.

A few counts support this clonotype. The chain recombines TRBV29-1 with TRBJ2-2; D perhaps matches TRBD2 (6 bases). The germline V gene encodes CDR1 SQVTM and CDR2 ANQGSEA. The V end lost 1 base, the J end lost 3 bases, and 12 bases lay between the germline ends. This CDR3 has 15 residues. The CDR3 bases are TGCAGCGTTGAAGGGCGGGGCGTATACACCGGGGAGCTGTTTTTT. Translating it yields CSVEGRGVYTGELFF.

This clonotype occurred a few times. The J gene is TRBJ2-7, the V gene TRBV29-1, with D hard to call. The ends were cut back, 4 bases at V and 0 bases at J, with 10 bases in the middle. This CDR3 has 13 amino acids. The germline CDR1 and CDR2 sequences are SQVTM and ANQGSEA. The CDR3 DNA is TGCAGCGTTGCACCCGGGCCCTCCTACGAGCAGTACTTC. This codes for CSVAPGPSYEQYF.

V usage is TRBV13 and J usage is TRBJ1-1; D may be TRBD1 (5 bases). V lost 5 bases and J lost 10, with 17 bases in between. There are 13 residues in the CDR3. Looked up from germline, CDR1 is PRHDT and CDR2 is FYEKMQ (reference sequence). This CDR3 is CASSPGGERGAFF. The CDR3 DNA sequence: TGTGCCAGCAGCCCGGGGGGAGAACGGGGAGCTTTCTTT.

This chain uses TRBV12-3 or TRBV12-4 with TRBJ2-2; TRBD2 aligns across 9 bases. V gave up 3 bases and J gave up 4 bases; unmatched junction bases: 6. The CDR3 length is 16 residues. The DNA for the CDR3 is TGTGCCAGCAGTTTTCCGGCGGGAGGGCCCACCGGGGAGCTGTTTTTT. Protein product: CASSFPAGGPTGELFF.